The 16 T cell receptor beta chains below were found in one sample sequenced in a study of blood T cell repertoires in COVID-19. This table comes from immunoSEQ multiplex PCR, and its TCRdb copy is limited to in-frame clones, with some not included. The sample has about 200,000 clones, about 93% seen once. Sample: peripheral blood. These receptors all come from a man aged 25-40 years with COVID-19, enrolled during active disease.

The chain couples TRBV18 to TRBJ2-5; the D gene is possibly TRBD2 (5 bases). The V gene's germline CDR1 is KGHSH and CDR2 LQKENI. The CDR3 runs to 16 residues. V was shortened by 3 bases and J by 5 bases, with 19 bases between the two germline ends. The CDR3 DNA reads as TGTGCCAGCTCACCTGCAATAGCGACCGGATGGGAGACCCAGTACTTC. It encodes CASSPAIATGWETQYF.

The rearrangement joins TRBV5-4 to TRBJ2-6; D gene unclear. With 4 bases removed from V and 0 bases from J, the gap between germline ends came to 5 bases. The germline CDR1 and CDR2 sequences are SGHNT and YYREEE (reference sequence). CDR3 length: 14 residues. The CDR3 DNA reads TGTGCCAGCAGCGCGTTCTCTGGGGCCAACGTCCTGACTTTC. It translates to CASSAFSGANVLTF. Filled out from reference TRBV5-4 and TRBJ2-6, the complete variable domain reads ETGVTQSPTHLIKTRGQQVTLRCSSQSGHNTVSWYQQALGQGPQFIFQYYREEENGRGNFPPRFSGLQFPNYSSELNVNALELDDSALYLCASSAFSGANVLTFGAGSRLTVL.

V is TRBV2 and J is TRBJ2-2; 7 bases fit TRBD2. This CDR3 is built from 17 residues. The V segment lost 5 bases and the J segment 0 bases; nucleotides outside the gene matches: 9. Germline values: CDR1 SNHLY, CDR2 FYNNEI. The CDR3 nucleotides are TGTGCCAGCAGTAAATGGGGGGGGTTCGCGAACACCGGGGAGCTGTTTTTT. Residues: CASSKWGGFANTGELFF.

The rearrangement joins TRBV12-3 or TRBV12-4 to TRBJ2-7; no reliable D call. CDR3 length equals 13 residues. Between the trimmed V and J ends, which lost 5 bases and 2 bases, there was a span of 10 bases. The CDR3 DNA is TGTGCCAGCAGTCTCTACACAGCCTACGAGCAGTACTTC. This translates into CASSLYTAYEQYF.

This rearrangement joins TRBV6-5 to TRBJ2-3; 10 nucleotides align to TRBD2. The CDR3 consists of 14 residues. V lost 9 bases to trimming and J lost 6 bases; unmatched junction nucleotides: 9. Germline loops: CDR1 MNHEY, CDR2 SVGAGI. The CDR3 DNA reads TGTGCCAGTGAAAGCGGGGGGGCCGGGGATACGCAGTATTTT. Translation gives CASESGGAGDTQYF.

Remarks on this clone: The same CDR3 also results from other DNA sequences found in this sample. Written as DNA, the CDR3 is TGCGCCAGCAGCTTCAGCGGGGGGGCCACAGATACGCAGTATTTT. It specifies CASSFSGGATDTQYF. The J gene is TRBJ2-3, the V gene TRBV5-1; TRBD2 agrees at 10 bases. The ends lost 2 bases at V and 2 bases at J; junction bases unmatched: 2. Germline V gives CDR1 SGHRS, CDR2 YFSETQ. The CDR3 is 15 residues long.

This clone was picked up one time. The chain couples TRBV19 to TRBJ2-1; D remains ambiguous. The CDR3 is 13 residues long. V dropped 2 bases and J dropped 10 bases, with 12 bases sitting between them. Germline CDR1 and CDR2: LNHDA and SQIVND (reference sequence). The CDR3 sequence: CASSIPRLGEQFF. The CDR3 nucleotides are TGTGCCAGTAGTATACCCCGTCTTGGCGAGCAGTTCTTC.

The chain carries TRBV6-5 and TRBJ1-2, with D tentatively TRBD1 (5 bases). This CDR3 is 13 amino acids long. Germline V gene lookup returns CDR1 MNHEY and CDR2 SVGAGI. Trimming took 7 bases from V and 0 from J, leaving 9 bases between them. This chain's CDR3 is CASTLTANYGYTF. Here the CDR3 DNA reads TGTGCCAGCACCTTGACAGCTAACTATGGCTACACCTTC.

The chain recombines TRBV7-9 with TRBJ1-1, with 8 bases matching TRBD1. The CDR3 has 15 amino acids. In germline, CDR1 is SEHNR, CDR2 FQNEAQ (reference sequence). Unmatched junction bases numbered 6, after V lost 5 bases and J lost 1 base. This CDR3 is CASSPQGARNTEAFF. As DNA, the CDR3 is TGTGCCAGCAGCCCCCAGGGGGCGCGGAACACTGAAGCTTTCTTT.

This chain joins TRBV11-2 and TRBJ2-5; the match to TRBD2 covers 12 bases. The germline V gene has CDR1 SGHAT and CDR2 FQNNGV. The V and J ends lost 5 bases and 5 bases, in that order; junction bases with no gene match: 12. The CDR3 is 17 residues long. CDR3 in DNA: TGTGCCAGCAGCCGGCAGCTAGCGGGGGGGGCTGTCGAGACCCAGTACTTC. Protein: CASSRQLAGGAVETQYF.

The V call is TRBV4-1, the J call TRBJ2-1; tentatively, D is TRBD2 (5 bases). CDR1 MGHRA and CDR2 YSYEKL come from the germline V gene. CDR3 length equals 13 residues. Trimming removed 4 bases at V and 9 bases at J, with 13 bases between. The DNA for the CDR3 is TGCGCCAGCAGCCCCTTTTCTCGGGGTGAGCAGTTCTTC. Amino acid sequence: CASSPFSRGEQFF.

This clone was detected a few times. The CDR3 coding sequence is TGTGCCAGCAGCTTAACGTCAGGGGGTGGCTACACCTTC. Protein sequence: CASSLTSGGGYTF. The chain has TRBV7-3 and TRBJ1-2; 7 nucleotides agree with TRBD1. V trimming: 0 bases; J trimming: 7 bases; junction bases outside the gene matches: 2. The CDR3 spans 13 residues. CDR1 is SGHTA and CDR2 is FQGTGA in the germline V gene.

The rearrangement uses TRBV12-3 or TRBV12-4 and TRBJ1-4; the D is unclear. This CDR3 is built from 11 residues. Trimming took 4 bases from V and 8 from J, leaving 5 bases between them. The CDR3 coding sequence is TGTGCCAGCAGTTCGGGAGAAAAACTGTTTTTT. It translates to CASSSGEKLFF.

The chain has TRBV2 and TRBJ1-1; 9 nucleotides align to TRBD1. The CDR3 is 14 residues long. Germline V CDR1 and CDR2: SNHLY, FYNNEI. The J segment lost 4 bases and the V segment lost 6 bases, leaving 6 bases of the junction unmatched. DNA for the CDR3: TGTGCCAGCAGCTCCGGACAGGGGACCACTGAAGCTTTCTTT. The encoded protein is CASSSGQGTTEAFF.

V is TRBV6-2 or TRBV6-3 and J is TRBJ1-6; 7 bases are a match to TRBD1. The CDR3 runs to 15 residues. From germline, CDR1 is MNHEY and CDR2 SVGEGT. Trimming removed 1 base from V and 7 bases from J; junction bases left unmatched: 4. The CDR3 bases are TGTGCCAGCAGTTACTGGACAGGCTCAAATTCACCCCTCCACTTT. This sequence encodes CASSYWTGSNSPLHF.

The chain is built from TRBV5-5 and TRBJ1-2; the D is unclear. The germline V gene has CDR1 SGHKS and CDR2 YYEKEE (reference sequence). The CDR3 is 14 amino acids. V was clipped by 2 bases and J by 2 bases, with 10 bases between them. The CDR3 here is CASSLNGENYGYTF. Written as DNA, the CDR3 is TGTGCCAGCAGCTTAAACGGTGAGAACTATGGCTACACCTTC. Using reference TRBV5-5 and TRBJ1-2 for the parts outside the CDR3, the full variable domain is DAGVTQSPTHLIKTRGQQVTLRCSPISGHKSVSWYQQVLGQGPQFIFQYYEKEERGRGNFPDRFSARQFPNYSSELNVNALLLGDSALYLCASSLNGENYGYTFGSGTRLTVV.